These 6 T cell receptor beta chains were sequenced from one sample in a study of identical twins' blood T cells. TCRdb re-called the 5' RACE reads with MiXCR, one entry per CDR3 protein. The table lists hundreds of thousands of distinct CDR3 sequences, approximately 30% of them singletons. The sample taken for sequencing was PBMCs. These receptor sequences come from a woman between 18 and 49 years old in good health.

Only a few counts were recorded for this clonotype. The V and J genes are TRBV7-9 and TRBJ1-3; no clear D. The V gene lost 10 bases and the J gene lost 4 bases, with 14 bases spanning the gap. The CDR3 consists of 13 residues. Germline V gene sequence: CDR1 SEHNR, CDR2 FQNEAQ (reference sequence). The CDR3 protein is CANPQNEGNTIYF. DNA of the CDR3: TGTGCCAACCCCCAGAACGAGGGAAACACCATATATTTT. The variable domain in full, with the rest retrieved from reference TRBV7-9 and TRBJ1-3, is DTGVSQNPRHKITKRGQNVTFRCDPISEHNRLYWYRQTLGQGPEFLTYFQNEAQLEKSRLLSDRFSAERPKGSFSTLEIQRTEQGDSAMYLCANPQNEGNTIYFGEGSWLTVV.

The V and J genes are TRBV19 and TRBJ1-1; weak D call: TRBD1 (5 bases). V gave up 1 base and J gave up 1 base, with 10 bases separating them. The length of the CDR3 is 15 residues. Germline CDR1 reads LNHDA; CDR2 reads SQIVND (reference sequence). The CDR3 region has the DNA TGTGCCAGTAGTATAGCTGCGACAGCGAACACTGAAGCTTTCTTT. The encoded protein is CASSIAATANTEAFF.

This clonotype was counted ten times or more. V and J are TRBV29-1 and TRBJ1-1, with 8 positions matching TRBD1. The germline gives CDR1 SQVTM, CDR2 ANQGSEA. V trimming: 6 bases; J trimming: 2 bases; junction bases outside the gene matches: 8. The CDR3 covers 14 residues. The CDR3 spells CSVATGGLNTEAFF. The DNA of the CDR3 is TGCAGCGTGGCAACAGGGGGATTAAACACTGAAGCTTTCTTT.

This clonotype was observed at least ten times. This rearrangement joins TRBV5-5 to TRBJ1-1, with unresolved D. In germline, CDR1 is SGHKS, CDR2 YYEKEE (reference sequence). Trimming stripped 0 bases from V and 1 base from J, with 7 bases between. The CDR3 is 14 residues long. CDR3 amino acids: CASSLVVGNTEAFF. Written as DNA, the CDR3 is TGTGCCAGCAGCTTGGTTGTGGGGAACACTGAAGCTTTCTTT.

The sample holds a few counts of this clonotype. The chain combines TRBV29-1 with TRBJ1-1, with a weak D call TRBD1 (6 bases). With 4 bases removed from V and 14 bases from J, the gap between germline ends came to 17 bases. The germline CDR1 and CDR2 sequences are SQVTM and ANQGSEA. The CDR3 is 11 residues long. The CDR3, as DNA: TGCAGCGTTGCCGCCCTCGGACAGTCATTCTTT. Protein sequence: CSVAALGQSFF.

The rearrangement uses TRBV11-3 and TRBJ2-5; D perhaps matches TRBD2 (5 bases). This CDR3 has 15 amino acids. Germline assignment: CDR1 SGHNT and CDR2 YENEEA. V gave up 3 bases and J gave up 3 bases, with 14 bases separating them. The CDR3 region is CASSFREQTEETQYF. CDR3 DNA: TGTGCCAGCAGCTTCCGGGAACAGACCGAAGAGACCCAGTACTTC.